What follows are 25 T cell receptor beta chains derived from one specimen sequenced in a study of technical replicates of blood from a handful of donors. The data were produced by immunoSEQ multiplex PCR, yet TCRdb's version contains in-frame clones alone and is incomplete. The sample includes approximately 92,000 clones, about 95% of them seen just once. Source material: T cells isolated from PBMCs. The receptors stem from a human donor in good health.

The genes are TRBV11-3 and TRBJ2-1, with a possible D match to TRBD1 (6 bases). V lost 4 bases to trimming and J lost 2 bases, with 18 bases between them. The germline CDR1 and CDR2 sequences are SGHNT and YENEEA. The CDR3 is 17 residues long. In DNA form, the CDR3 reads TGTGCCAGCAGCTCGACTCCAGGGGCCCCTCCCTACAATGAGCAGTTCTTC. This gives the protein CASSSTPGAPPYNEQFF.

This chain uses TRBV28 with TRBJ1-2, with D maybe TRBD1 (5 bases). Germline CDR1 and CDR2: MDHEN and SYDVKM. CDR3 length: 13 amino acids. The V and J ends lost 6 bases and 6 bases respectively, with 14 bases between them. The CDR3 here is CASRGPGVHGYTF. The CDR3, as DNA: TGTGCCAGCAGGGGACCGGGGGTACATGGCTACACCTTC.

The V gene is TRBV11-2, the J gene TRBJ1-5; TRBD1 matches at 8 bases. Looked up from germline, CDR1 is SGHAT and CDR2 is FQNNGV. Trimming cost V 5 bases and J 6 bases; bases outside gene matches: 12. The length of the CDR3 is 16 residues. The CDR3 region is CASSPTTGVRGQPQHF. The CDR3, as DNA: TGTGCCAGCAGCCCGACGACAGGGGTAAGGGGTCAGCCCCAGCATTTT.

The V call is TRBV5-6, the J call TRBJ1-2; no firm D call. V was trimmed by 2 bases and J by 2 bases, leaving 10 bases between them. The CDR3 has 14 amino acids. Germline loops: CDR1 SGHDT, CDR2 YYEEEE. This CDR3 is CASSLEGGNYGYTF. CDR3 DNA: TGTGCCAGCAGCTTAGAGGGAGGGAACTATGGCTACACCTTC.

J is TRBJ2-7 and V is TRBV30, with D possibly matching TRBD2 (5 bases). Germline CDR1 is GTSNPN and CDR2 is SVGIG (reference sequence). V lost 1 base to trimming and J lost 7 bases, with 8 bases between them. The CDR3 is made up of 11 amino acids. CDR3 residues: CAWSGGYEQYF. CDR3 DNA sequence: TGTGCCTGGAGTGGAGGGTATGAGCAGTACTTC.

This rearrangement joins TRBV19 to TRBJ2-3; D is possibly TRBD1 or TRBD2 (9 bases each). The germline CDR1 and CDR2 sequences are LNHDA and SQIVND (reference sequence). The CDR3 runs 19 residues. The germline V and J ends were trimmed by 6 bases and 0 bases, with 25 bases remaining between them. CDR3 amino acids: CASRPRDRALAGSTDTQYF. As DNA, the CDR3 is TGTGCCAGTAGGCCACGGGACAGGGCGCTAGCGGGAAGCACAGATACGCAGTATTTT.

This sequence joins TRBV30 and TRBJ2-5, with 10 bases fitting TRBD2. V lost 5 bases and J lost 7; bases outside the gene matches: 1. From germline, CDR1 is GTSNPN and CDR2 SVGIG (reference sequence). CDR3 length: 11 amino acids. The CDR3 bases are TGTGCCTGGGGGACTAGCGCGACCCAGTACTTC. It is translated as CAWGTSATQYF.

The rearrangement uses TRBV5-1 and TRBJ2-3; no clear D gene. The CDR3 length is 14 residues. CDR1 and CDR2 (germline): SGHRS, YFSETQ. V lost 1 base and J lost 1, with 7 bases in between. The DNA for the CDR3 is TGCGCCAGCAGCTTGCTTTCGGGCACAGATACGCAGTATTTT. Its translation is CASSLLSGTDTQYF. Full variable domain (rest looked up from reference TRBV5-1 and TRBJ2-3): KAGVTQTPRYLIKTRGQQVTLSCSPISGHRSVSWYQQTPGQGLQFLFEYFSETQRNKGNFPGRFSGRQFSNSRSEMNVSTLELGDSALYLCASSLLSGTDTQYFGPGTRLTVL.

V and J are TRBV25-1 and TRBJ1-2; D gene uncertain. CDR3 size: 12 residues. The germline CDR1 and CDR2 sequences are MGHDK and SYGVNS. The ends were cut back, 4 bases at V and 4 bases at J, with 7 bases in the middle. The DNA of the CDR3 is TGTGCCAGCAGTGCGAGGCCCTATGGCTACACCTTC. Encoded protein: CASSARPYGYTF.

This clone was recorded once. The genes are TRBV9 and TRBJ1-5, with 7 bases matching TRBD1. CDR1 is SGDLS, CDR2 YYNGEE, per germline. The CDR3 has 14 amino acids. The V gene end was trimmed by 3 bases and the J gene end by 4 bases; junction bases not matched to a gene: 4. The CDR3 loop reads CASSGRDRNQPQHF. The CDR3 DNA sequence: TGTGCCAGCAGCGGGCGGGACAGAAATCAGCCCCAGCATTTT.

The chain carries TRBV6-4 and TRBJ2-5; D is unresolved. The germline V and J ends were trimmed by 10 bases and 0 bases, with 6 bases remaining between them. The length of the CDR3 is 11 residues. Germline lookup yields CDR1 MRHNA and CDR2 SNTAGT. CDR3 region: CATSYQETQYF. The CDR3, as DNA: TGTGCCACCTCGTACCAAGAGACCCAGTACTTC.

This chain uses TRBV5-1 with TRBJ2-5; weak D call: TRBD1 (6 bases). The CDR3 loop spans 14 amino acids. The V gene's germline CDR1 is SGHRS and CDR2 YFSETQ. The V and J ends lost 4 bases and 9 bases respectively, with 19 bases between them. Here the CDR3 DNA reads TGCGCCAGCAGCACCACAGGGATTCAGGTGGCCCAGTACTTC. It translates to CASSTTGIQVAQYF.

This chain connects TRBV10-3 to TRBJ1-1; TRBD1 is a possible D gene (5 bases). Germline CDR1 is ENHRY and CDR2 is SYGVKD. Trimming took 6 bases from V and 5 from J, leaving 22 bases between them. This CDR3 spans 16 amino acids. For the CDR3, the DNA is TGTGCCATCAGGGATGGAGAGGGGAAGGGAGGAACTGAAGCTTTCTTT. Its protein is CAIRDGEGKGGTEAFF.

The chain couples TRBV15 to TRBJ2-4; the match to TRBD1 covers 7 bases. V gave up 4 bases and J gave up 1 base; unmatched junction bases: 7. Germline values: CDR1 LNHNV, CDR2 YYDKDF (reference sequence). This CDR3 has 16 residues. The CDR3 here is CATSNLLTGAKNIQYF. In DNA form, the CDR3 reads TGTGCCACCAGCAACCTCTTGACAGGGGCCAAAAACATTCAGTACTTC.

The J gene is TRBJ2-7, the V gene TRBV6-5, with D perhaps matching TRBD2 (5 bases). Looked up from germline, CDR1 is MNHEY and CDR2 is SVGAGI. The germline V and J ends were trimmed by 5 bases and 0 bases, with 8 bases remaining between them. This CDR3 comprises 13 residues. The CDR3 reads CASSLRGSYEQYF. In nucleotides, the CDR3 is TGTGCCAGCAGTCTCCGGGGCTCCTACGAGCAGTACTTC.

The CDR3 region has the DNA TGTGCCAGCAGCCGTTATAACAGGGATGGTGACGAGCAGTACTTC. Translated: CASSRYNRDGDEQYF. V is TRBV6-1 and J is TRBJ2-7; tentatively, D is TRBD1 (6 bases). Germline CDR1 reads MNHNS; CDR2 reads SASEGT. This CDR3 region has 15 residues. Trimming removed 6 bases from V and 5 bases from J, with 20 bases in between.

The chain has TRBV6-5 and TRBJ2-7; TRBD1 agrees at 10 bases. This CDR3 has 13 residues. Germline V CDR1 and CDR2: MNHEY, SVGAGI. The CDR3 nucleotides are TGTGGTCCGGGGGGACAGGGGAGACACGAGCAGTACTTC. Residues: CGPGGQGRHEQYF.

V is TRBV19 and J is TRBJ1-5; 7 nucleotides line up with TRBD1. Germline V gives CDR1 LNHDA, CDR2 SQIVND (reference sequence). V lost 4 bases, J lost 5 bases, and 5 bases stayed unmatched. CDR3 length equals 14 residues. Here the CDR3 reads CASSNRGLDQPQHF. CDR3 bases: TGTGCCAGTAGTAACAGGGGTTTGGATCAGCCCCAGCATTTT.

The chain carries TRBV4-1 and TRBJ2-1; 14 nucleotides align to TRBD2. The ends lost 5 bases at V and 6 bases at J; junction bases unmatched: 12. This CDR3 has 18 residues. From germline, CDR1 is MGHRA and CDR2 YSYEKL. CDR3 sequence: CASSGRGGLAGVGNEQFF. CDR3 in DNA: TGCGCCAGCAGCGGCCGGGGGGGACTAGCGGGAGTTGGCAATGAGCAGTTCTTC.

The V call is TRBV7-6, the J call TRBJ2-1; D call uncertain. Trimming pared 2 bases from V and 10 bases from J, leaving 6 bases between. CDR1 SGHVS and CDR2 FNYEAQ come from the germline V gene. The CDR3 contains 11 residues. CDR3 amino acids: CASSLRHEQFF. CDR3 DNA sequence: TGTGCCAGCAGCTTACGACACGAGCAGTTCTTC. The whole variable domain, filled in from reference TRBV7-6 and TRBJ2-1, reads GAGVSQSPRYKVTKRGQDVALRCDPISGHVSLYWYRQALGQGPEFLTYFNYEAQQDKSGLPNDRFSAERPEGSISTLTIQRTEQRDSAMYRCASSLRHEQFFGPGTRLTVL.

This clone occurred once. V is TRBV7-9 and J is TRBJ1-2, with D possibly being TRBD1 (6 bases). Germline values: CDR1 SEHNR, CDR2 FQNEAQ (reference sequence). V was trimmed by 1 base and J by 4 bases, leaving 22 bases between them. The CDR3 length is 18 residues. CDR3 nucleotide sequence: TGTGCCAGCAGCTTAGAGGGGACACAGTGGGGGTCAGTCTATGGCTACACCTTC. Translated: CASSLEGTQWGSVYGYTF.

In this sample, this clone turned up once. The rearrangement uses TRBV19 and TRBJ1-1; 9 nucleotides align to TRBD1. The CDR3 consists of 15 residues. CDR1 and CDR2 (germline): LNHDA, SQIVND (reference sequence). V gave up 4 bases and J gave up 10 bases; unmatched junction bases: 13. The CDR3 spells CASSTNSDRGSLAFF. The CDR3, as DNA: TGTGCCAGTAGTACAAATTCGGACAGGGGCAGTCTAGCTTTCTTT.

The chain has TRBV4-2 and TRBJ1-6; tentatively, D is TRBD1 (5 bases). Between the trimmed V and J ends, which lost 0 bases and 8 bases, there was a span of 11 bases. The germline V gene encodes CDR1 LGHNA and CDR2 YNFKEQ. The CDR3 covers 15 residues. The CDR3 sequence is CASSQESGFDSPLHF. The CDR3 DNA follows: TGTGCCAGCAGCCAAGAGTCAGGGTTTGATTCACCCCTCCACTTT.

This chain uses TRBV5-6 with TRBJ1-1; D is unclear. V lost 0 bases, J lost 4 bases, and 13 bases lay in between. The CDR3 runs to 15 residues. Germline CDR1 and CDR2: SGHDT and YYEEEE. In DNA, the CDR3 is TGTGCCAGCAGCTTGGTAGTCTCGAGTGGCACTGAAGCTTTCTTT. This translates into CASSLVVSSGTEAFF.

This clone was recorded only once. This chain joins TRBV28 and TRBJ2-1; 7 nucleotides line up with TRBD2. The CDR3 runs 15 residues. Germline CDR1 MDHEN, CDR2 SYDVKM. Losses at the gene ends were 3 bases for V and 6 bases for J; bases not matched to a gene: 8. CDR3 region: CASSFGLAATNEQFF. CDR3 sequence (DNA): TGTGCCAGCAGTTTCGGGCTAGCGGCAACCAATGAGCAGTTCTTC.